Following are 8 T cell receptor beta chains from one sample sequenced in a study of control samples from healthy donors and cancer patients. Clones were read by immunoSEQ multiplex PCR, and TCRdb kept only the in-frame ones, dropping some. The sample lists some 130,000 clones; roughly 90% were seen once. Specimen: blood. These TCRs come from a woman aged 45-65 years in good health.

This sequence joins TRBV6-6 and TRBJ2-5; tentatively, D is TRBD2 (6 bases). The CDR3 extends over 14 amino acids. Germline CDR1 and CDR2: MNHNY and SVGAGI (reference sequence). Trimming left V 2 bases short and J 4 bases short, with 11 bases between. CDR3 bases: TGTGCCAGCAGTTACGGGAGGAGGGGAGAGACCCAGTACTTC. Its translation: CASSYGRRGETQYF.

This rearrangement joins TRBV3-1 (or the pseudogene TRBV3-2) to TRBJ2-1; D might be TRBD2 (6 bases). The CDR3 extends over 12 amino acids. The germline V gene has CDR1 LGHDT and CDR2 YNNKEL (reference sequence). Between the trimmed V and J ends, which lost 3 bases and 7 bases, there was a span of 7 bases. CDR3 sequence reads: CASSHGRNEQFF. The CDR3 DNA is TGTGCCAGCAGCCATGGGAGGAATGAGCAGTTCTTC.

The chain combines TRBV5-4 with TRBJ2-3, with a tentative D call TRBD2 (7 bases). V was pared by 2 bases and J by 7 bases, with 17 bases between. Germline V gene data show CDR1 as SGHNT and CDR2 as YYREEE (reference sequence). The CDR3 spans 15 residues. CDR3 region: CASSLRGGLQHTQYF. CDR3 in DNA: TGTGCCAGCAGCTTACGCGGGGGCCTACAACATACGCAGTATTTT.

The sample holds one count of this clone. V and J are TRBV5-4 and TRBJ2-3; 8 positions match TRBD1. With 4 bases clipped from V and 8 bases from J, the junction kept 12 bases outside the gene matches. CDR3 length: 15 residues. The germline gives CDR1 SGHNT, CDR2 YYREEE (reference sequence). The CDR3 loop is CASSPETGARGTQYF. In nucleotides, the CDR3 is TGTGCCAGCAGCCCCGAGACAGGGGCGCGTGGTACGCAGTATTTT.

This clone was found once. J is TRBJ2-5 and V is TRBV11-2; no firm D call. With 0 bases removed from V and 1 base from J, the gap between germline ends came to 9 bases. Germline V lookup: CDR1 SGHAT, CDR2 FQNNGV. This CDR3 region has 15 residues. The CDR3 nucleotides read TGTGCCAGCAGCTTAGATCTCCAGCGCCAAGAGACCCAGTACTTC. This translates into CASSLDLQRQETQYF.

The V call is TRBV18, the J call TRBJ1-3; D call uncertain. CDR1 KGHSH and CDR2 LQKENI come from the germline V gene. V was shortened by 0 bases and J by 0 bases, with 6 bases between the two germline ends. This CDR3 is 15 amino acids long. CDR3 loop: CASSPPGFSGNTIYF. CDR3 coding DNA: TGTGCCAGCTCACCACCAGGGTTCTCTGGAAACACCATATATTTT.

The rearrangement links TRBV6-5 to TRBJ1-1; no clear D gene. The germline CDR1 and CDR2 sequences are MNHEY and SVGAGI. Deletions cut 6 bases from V and 1 base from J, with 6 bases between. The length of the CDR3 is 12 residues. The CDR3 DNA is TGTGCCAGCAGCGTGAGGAACACTGAAGCTTTCTTT. Amino acid sequence: CASSVRNTEAFF.

The CDR3 nucleotides read TGTGCCAGCAGAGGGATGGGACAGGGTACCTACGAGCAGTACTTC. Encoded protein: CASRGMGQGTYEQYF. This chain joins TRBV28 and TRBJ2-7; TRBD1 aligns across 9 bases. The germline gives CDR1 MDHEN, CDR2 SYDVKM. V shed 6 bases, J shed 2 bases, and the junction held 8 bases outside the gene matches. This CDR3 has 15 residues.